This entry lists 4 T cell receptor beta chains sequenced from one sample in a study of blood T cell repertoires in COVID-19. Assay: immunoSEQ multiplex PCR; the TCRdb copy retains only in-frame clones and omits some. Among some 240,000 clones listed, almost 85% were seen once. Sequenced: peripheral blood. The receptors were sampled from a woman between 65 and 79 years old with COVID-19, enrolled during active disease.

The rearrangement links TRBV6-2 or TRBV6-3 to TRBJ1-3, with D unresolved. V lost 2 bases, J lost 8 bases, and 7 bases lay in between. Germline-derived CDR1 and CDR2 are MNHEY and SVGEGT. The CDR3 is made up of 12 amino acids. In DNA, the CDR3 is TGTGCCAGCAGTTACGTGGCGGACACCATATATTTT. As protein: CASSYVADTIYF.

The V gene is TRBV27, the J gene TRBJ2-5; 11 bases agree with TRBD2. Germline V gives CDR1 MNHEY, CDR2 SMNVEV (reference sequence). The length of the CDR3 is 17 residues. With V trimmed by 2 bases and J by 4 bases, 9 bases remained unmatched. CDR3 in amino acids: CASSLRAASGGRETQYF. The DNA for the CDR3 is TGTGCCAGCAGTTTAAGGGCGGCTAGCGGGGGGCGAGAGACCCAGTACTTC.

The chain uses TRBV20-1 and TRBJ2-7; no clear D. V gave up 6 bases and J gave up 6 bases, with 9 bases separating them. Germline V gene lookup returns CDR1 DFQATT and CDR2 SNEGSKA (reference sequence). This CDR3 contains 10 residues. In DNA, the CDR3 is TGCAGTGCCCGAGCCCTCGAGCAGTACTTC. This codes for CSARALEQYF.

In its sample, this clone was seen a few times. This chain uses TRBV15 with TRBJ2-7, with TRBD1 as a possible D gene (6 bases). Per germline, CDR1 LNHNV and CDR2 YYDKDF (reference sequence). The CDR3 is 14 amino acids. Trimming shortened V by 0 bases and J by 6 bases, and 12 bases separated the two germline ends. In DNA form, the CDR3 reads TGTGCCACCAGCAGAGACAGGGGATGGGGCGAGCAGTACTTC. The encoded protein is CATSRDRGWGEQYF.